This T cell receptor (beta chain) was identified in a study of T cell responses to AZD1222 COVID-19 vaccine. The CDR3 covers 14 residues. Germline values: CDR1 WNHNN, CDR2 SYGVQD (reference sequence). Trimming removed 2 bases at V and 4 bases at J, with 12 bases between. Clones were sequenced by immunoSEQ multiplex PCR, and TCRdb holds only the in-frame ones, with some missing. The sample holds around 130,000 clones, more than 85% seen once. Second-dose recipients at about 4 or about 12 weeks were treated as one pooled group. Worth noting for this clone: Antigen specificity is unknown.

General study results and limits: A mostly white British donor set with more females was recruited, and clonal diversity was possibly underestimated. Repertoires were sampled only after the peak T cell response. When two AZD1222 doses had been given, Spike-specific TCR breadth and depth rose.

The chain is built from TRBV10-1 and TRBJ2-7; TRBD1 or TRBD2 may be the D gene (6 bases each). Material: peripheral blood, obtained 28 days after the second AZD1222 dose. This receptor was identified in an adult who received the AZD1222 COVID-19 vaccine. CDR3 in DNA: TGCGCCAGCAGTGAGGGGGGGCAACGATACGAGCAGTACTTC. Amino acid sequence: CASSEGGQRYEQYF.